This T cell receptor beta chain emerged from a study of naive and memory T cell subsets. Study observations and caveats: Especially in CD8 cells, naive repertoires contained a few larger clonotypes, possibly CD45RA-re-expressing memory cells.

With respect to this clonotype: Its antigen is currently unknown.

This CDR3 comprises 16 residues. The junction had 11 bases not matched to a gene; V was cut back by 4 bases and J by 6 bases. Per the germline V gene, CDR1 is LNHDA and CDR2 is SQIVND (reference sequence). Both TRBC1 and TRBC2 were covered by a beta constant-region primer of two equimolar oligonucleotides. The ligated cDNA underwent four PCR rounds using SP2 and nested alpha and beta constant-region primers. Each CDR3 protein is one row after TCRdb ran MiXCR on the UMI-ligation and nested PCR reads. There are 130,000 to 150,000 distinct CDR3 sequences in the sample; 20% to 25% occur only once, and 0.11% lies in the top ten.

The clonotype was recovered from a human donor in good health. The genes are TRBV19 and TRBJ1-4, with 7 nucleotides matching TRBD1. The material sequenced was naive CD4+ T cells from blood. The CDR3 coding sequence is TGTGCCAGTAGTACCTTCCCGGGACAGTTTCATGAAAAACTGTTTTTT. Protein product: CASSTFPGQFHEKLFF. Complete variable domain (other parts from reference TRBV19 and TRBJ1-4): DGGITQSPKYLFRKEGQNVTLSCEQNLNHDAMYWYRQDPGQGLRLIYYSQIVNDFQKGDIAEGYSVSREKKESFPLTVTSAQKNPTAFYLCASSTFPGQFHEKLFFGSGTQLSVL.